This is a list of T cell receptor beta chains from one sample in a study of OX40 agonist ivuxolimab in advanced cancers. Only in-frame clones appear in the TCRdb table, and some are missing; sequencing was by immunoSEQ multiplex PCR. The profile shows about 69,000 clones, approximately 92% of them singletons. Sequencing was performed on CD4+ or CD8+ T cells sorted from blood, taken in a trial of the OX40 agonist ivuxolimab. Receptors originate from an adult with an advanced solid tumor such as melanoma, head and neck, liver or kidney cancer. CDR3s include the opening cysteine and the closing phenylalanine or tryptophan. The D gene is left open where the match is weak. Size tells how often a clone was seen (once, few, many) or the class of an expanded clone, and some rows leave it out.

abundance	j_gene	v_gene	len	d_gene	CDR3nt	CDR3aa
.	TRBJ2-3	TRBV5-4	14	TRBD2	TGTGCCAGCAGCTTAGAGCGGGGGGCAGATACGCAGTATTTT	CASSLERGADTQYF
.	TRBJ1-2	TRBV11-2	13	TRBD1	TGTGCCAGCAGCTTGACAGGGGCCGGGGGCTACACCTTC	CASSLTGAGGYTF
.	TRBJ2-2	TRBV28	15	.	TGTGCCAGCAGTTTATTGACTGCTAACACCGGGGAGCTGTTTTTT	CASSLLTANTGELFF
.	TRBJ1-1	TRBV7-2	13	.	TGTGCCAGCACTCTAGGGGGGTGGACTGAAGCTTTCTTT	CASTLGGWTEAFF
.	TRBJ2-1	TRBV4-2	16	TRBD2	TGTGCCAGCAGCCAAGAGGAGGGACTAGCCTACAATGAGCAGTTCTTC	CASSQEEGLAYNEQFF
.	TRBJ2-5	TRBV29-1	13	TRBD2	TGCAGCTACCTAGCGGGAGGTTTAGAGACCCAGTACTTC	CSYLAGGLETQYF
.	TRBJ1-2	TRBV7-3	15	TRBD1	TGTGCCAGCAGCTCGACAGGGGGGCATGGATATGGCTACACCTTC	CASSSTGGHGYGYTF
.	TRBJ2-1	TRBV5-4	15	.	TGTGCCAGCAGCTTGCCTGGAGCGGGCGAAAGGGGGCAGTTCTTC	CASSLPGAGERGQFF
.	TRBJ1-5	TRBV7-2	17	TRBD1	TGTGCCAGCAGCCGAACAGGGGGCCCCTATAGCAATCAGCCCCAGCATTTT	CASSRTGGPYSNQPQHF
.	TRBJ2-5	TRBV28	15	TRBD2	TGTGCCAGCAGCCCCCGACTAGCGGGAGCGGAGACCCAGTACTTC	CASSPRLAGAETQYF
.	TRBJ1-1	TRBV2	15	.	TGTGCCTCGACTGACAGTTTATATATGAACACTGAAGCTTTCTTT	CASTDSLYMNTEAFF
once	TRBJ2-7	TRBV4-3	14	.	TGCGCCAGCAGCCAAGGGCCCCCGGCCGACGAGCAGTACTTC	CASSQGPPADEQYF
.	TRBJ1-6	TRBV30	13	.	TGTGCCTGGAAATCCCCATTTAATTCACCCCTCCACTTT	CAWKSPFNSPLHF
.	TRBJ2-3	TRBV30	14	TRBD1	TGTGCCTGGAGTGCAGGACAGGGTCCAGATACGCAGTATTTT	CAWSAGQGPDTQYF
once	TRBJ2-5	TRBV6-5	13	.	TGTGCCAGCAACAAAGGGGAACAAGAGACCCAGTACTTC	CASNKGEQETQYF
.	TRBJ1-5	TRBV6-5	13	.	TGTGCCAGCAGTTCGACAGAAAATCAGCCCCAGCATTTT	CASSSTENQPQHF
.	TRBJ1-3	TRBV7-2	13	.	TGTGCCAGCCACAGGACAGAGGGAAACACCATATATTTT	CASHRTEGNTIYF
.	TRBJ1-2	TRBV7-9	14	.	TGTGCCAGCAGCTTCGACAGCCTAATCTATGGCTACACCTTC	CASSFDSLIYGYTF
.	TRBJ2-1	TRBV27	16	.	TGTGCCAGCAGGCCTAGGACAGCCCCACCCTACAATGAGCAGTTCTTC	CASRPRTAPPYNEQFF
.	TRBJ1-3	TRBV11-1	16	.	TGTGCCAGCAGCCCGCACCGGACATTCTCTGGAAACACCATATATTTT	CASSPHRTFSGNTIYF
.	TRBJ1-3	TRBV7-9	17	.	TGTGCCAGCAGCTTAACACTGAACGCTAACCCTGGAAACACCATATATTTT	CASSLTLNANPGNTIYF
.	TRBJ2-7	TRBV4-3	14	TRBD1	TGCGCCAGCAGCCCCGCGACAGGGCGGTACGAGCAGTACTTC	CASSPATGRYEQYF
.	TRBJ1-1	TRBV29-1	15	.	TGCAGCGTTGAAGATCTGCTGAATGTAGGCACTGAAGCTTTCTTT	CSVEDLLNVGTEAFF
few	TRBJ1-2	TRBV2	17	TRBD1	TGTGCCAGCAGTGATCAGTCCCTCAGGGGGCCGGGCTATGGCTACACCTTC	CASSDQSLRGPGYGYTF
.	TRBJ2-2	TRBV7-9	16	.	TGTGCCAGCAGCTTCACCCCGGGACAGAACACCGGGGAGCTGTTTTTT	CASSFTPGQNTGELFF
.	TRBJ2-1	TRBV30	11	.	TGTGCCTGGAGTGTCTCTCTGAGGCAGTTCTTC	CAWSVSLRQFF
.	TRBJ1-1	TRBV10-3	12	.	TGTGCCATCAGTACGATGAACACTGAAGCTTTCTTT	CAISTMNTEAFF
.	TRBJ1-2	TRBV4-1	17	TRBD1	TGCGCCAGCAGCCAGGGGCGACAGGGGTCGTTCGGCTATGGCTATACCTTC	CASSQGRQGSFGYGYTF
.	TRBJ2-1	TRBV7-9	14	.	TGTGCCAGCAGCTTGCCGAGGGAGAACAATGAGCAGTTCTTC	CASSLPRENNEQFF
.	TRBJ2-7	TRBV5-4	13	TRBD2	TGTGCCTTCCTAGAGCGGGGGGGCTACGAGCAGTACTTC	CAFLERGGYEQYF
.	TRBJ2-5	TRBV6-5	13	TRBD1	TGTGCCAGCAGCTGGACAGGGTTTGAGACCCAGTACTTC	CASSWTGFETQYF
once	TRBJ2-7	TRBV5-3	16	TRBD2	TGTGCCAGAAGCCACTTTTGCGAGCGGGAGTCCTACGAGCAGTACTTC	CARSHFCERESYEQYF
.	TRBJ2-1	TRBV7-6	15	.	TGTGCCAGCAGCCTGGTGGACAGCACATACAATGAGCAGTTCTTC	CASSLVDSTYNEQFF
.	TRBJ2-7	TRBV7-2	15	TRBD1	TGTGCCAGCAGTCCTACAGGGGTAGCTCCCTACGAGCAGTACTTC	CASSPTGVAPYEQYF
.	TRBJ2-7	TRBV2	13	.	TGTGCCAGCAGTGACGAGCGGTCCTACGAGCAGTACTTC	CASSDERSYEQYF
.	TRBJ1-1	TRBV27	14	TRBD1	TGTGCCAGCAGTTGGACAGGGGCGATCACTGAAGCTTTCTTT	CASSWTGAITEAFF
.	TRBJ2-1	TRBV7-2	16	TRBD2	TGTGCCAGCTCCCTCGCGGGGGGCAGCTTAGACAATGAGCAGTTCTTC	CASSLAGGSLDNEQFF
.	TRBJ2-1	TRBV7-8	15	.	TGTGCCAGCAGCTCCTCGACTTCATTATACAATGAGCAGTTCTTC	CASSSSTSLYNEQFF
.	TRBJ2-1	TRBV19	15	TRBD2	TGTGCCAGTAGTATAAGGACTAGCGATTACAATGAGCAGTTCTTC	CASSIRTSDYNEQFF
.	TRBJ2-1	TRBV12-5	17	TRBD1	TGTGCTAGTGGCCCCCCGGGACAGGGGTATGGGTACAATGAGCAGTTCTTC	CASGPPGQGYGYNEQFF
few	TRBJ2-2	TRBV2	13	.	TGTGCCAGCAGTGTAACAGGCGCCGGGGAGCTGTTTTTT	CASSVTGAGELFF
.	TRBJ2-7	TRBV27	15	.	TGTGCCAGCACGCCGCTGGCAGGGAGCTCCTACGAGCAGTACTTC	CASTPLAGSSYEQYF
.	TRBJ2-5	TRBV27	13	.	TGTGCCAGCAGTCACCTGTCACAAGAGACCCAGTACTTC	CASSHLSQETQYF
.	TRBJ2-3	TRBV19	15	TRBD2	TGTGCCAGTAGTATTATAGCGGGAGCAAGCGATACGCAGTATTTT	CASSIIAGASDTQYF
.	TRBJ2-7	TRBV15	15	.	TGTGCCACCAGCACGACACGGGACGTTCACTACGAGCAGTACTTC	CATSTTRDVHYEQYF
.	TRBJ2-1	TRBV28	15	.	TGTGCCAGCAGTTTGAAAGGGGATCTATACAATGAGCAGTTCTTC	CASSLKGDLYNEQFF
.	TRBJ1-2	TRBV25-1	14	.	TGTGCCAGCAGTGATCCTGGGGGACTTCGGGGCTACACCTTC	CASSDPGGLRGYTF
.	TRBJ1-4	TRBV4-3	15	.	TGCGCCAGCAGCCAAGACCCGGGTTGGGATGAAAAACTGTTTTTT	CASSQDPGWDEKLFF
.	TRBJ1-1	TRBV4-1	13	.	TGCGCCAGCAGATCACCCATCATCACTGAAGCTTTCTTT	CASRSPIITEAFF
.	TRBJ1-5	TRBV27	15	.	TGTGCCAGCAGTTTAAGCGTCGGGGGCGGGCAGCCCCAGCATTTT	CASSLSVGGGQPQHF
.	TRBJ2-3	TRBV9	14	.	TGTGCCAGCAGCGATGATACTAGCACAGATACGCAGTATTTT	CASSDDTSTDTQYF
.	TRBJ2-3	TRBV27	16	.	TGTGCCAGCAGAACCCGGGGACTTTCTAGCACAGATACGCAGTATTTT	CASRTRGLSSTDTQYF
.	TRBJ2-1	TRBV19	15	TRBD1	TGTGCCAGTAAGGGATACAGGGGCTCCTACAATGAGCAGTTCTTC	CASKGYRGSYNEQFF
.	TRBJ1-6	TRBV6-5	13	.	TGTGCCAGCAGCCCTACTTTCAATTCACCCCTCCACTTT	CASSPTFNSPLHF
.	TRBJ1-5	TRBV6-5	12	.	TGTGCCAGCAGTTCTCTCTTTGGTCCCCAGCATTTT	CASSSLFGPQHF